This T cell receptor (beta chain) stems from a study of CD8+ T cells in alopecia areata. Findings of the study overall: Affected scalp, especially in alopecia totalis/universalis, had a higher clonality than normal scalp did.

cDNA serving as the sequencing template came from extracted, reverse transcribed RNA. Libraries were prepared by immunoSEQ multiplex PCR; TCRdb keeps only in-frame clonotypes and omits some of them. The profile shows some 170,000 clones, about 70% of them singletons. In regard to this clone: The antigen remains unidentified. Relative to the germline gene, one junction end is altered; a read error may explain this.

The sequence was collected from a human donor with alopecia areata. Here the sequenced sample was CD8+ T cells sorted from blood, taken at week 0.

CDR3 sequence (DNA): TGTGCCACCAGCGGCCTCGGGACTACGAACACCGGGGAGCTGTTTTTT. Amino acid sequence: CATSGLGTTNTGELFF. This chain connects TRBV9 to TRBJ2-2, with 7 bases identical to TRBD2. The germline V gene encodes CDR1 SGDLS and CDR2 YYNGEE. CDR3 length: 16 residues.